The 3 T cell receptor beta chains reported below all come from one sample, sequenced in a study of CD8 T cells in ankylosing spondylitis. TCRdb reprocessed the 5' RACE reads with MiXCR, giving one entry per CDR3 protein. The sample includes about 130,000 distinct CDR3 sequences, about 7% of them seen just once. Sequences were obtained from blood, either unsorted or a sorted T cell fraction (not recorded which). The source of these receptors is a female donor with ankylosing spondylitis or in good health (not recorded which).

This chain connects TRBV7-2 to TRBJ2-7; 12 nucleotides line up with TRBD2. The V gene end was trimmed by 4 bases and the J gene end by 1 base; junction bases not matched to a gene: 5. Germline V CDR1 and CDR2: SGHTA, FQGNSA. This CDR3 region has 16 residues. The DNA of the CDR3 is TGTGCCAGCAGCTGGTCCGGGACTAGCGGGTCCTACGAGCAGTACTTC. Its translation: CASSWSGTSGSYEQYF.

This clonotype was counted many times. The chain couples TRBV13 to TRBJ1-3, with D hard to call. The V end lost 5 bases, the J end lost 8 bases, and 13 bases lay between the germline ends. The CDR3 covers 13 residues. Per the germline V gene, CDR1 is PRHDT and CDR2 is FYEKMQ (reference sequence). The CDR3 DNA reads TGTGCCAGCAGCCTTTTCGAGGCGGACACCATATATTTT. It is translated as CASSLFEADTIYF. The full variable domain, with the rest looked up from reference TRBV13 and TRBJ1-3, is AAGVIQSPRHLIKEKRETATLKCYPIPRHDTVYWYQQGPGQDPQFLISFYEKMQSDKGSIPDRFSAQQFSDYHSELNMSSLELGDSALYFCASSLFEADTIYFGEGSWLTVV.

This clonotype was seen only a few times. The chain uses TRBV7-2 and TRBJ2-3, with 12 nucleotides matching TRBD2. The CDR3 spans 14 residues. Germline trimming cut 4 bases from V and 7 bases from J; bases unmatched to any gene: 3. Germline lookup yields CDR1 SGHTA and CDR2 FQGNSA. This CDR3 is CASSSGLAGNTQYF. The CDR3, as DNA: TGTGCCAGCAGCTCCGGACTAGCGGGGAATACGCAGTATTTT.